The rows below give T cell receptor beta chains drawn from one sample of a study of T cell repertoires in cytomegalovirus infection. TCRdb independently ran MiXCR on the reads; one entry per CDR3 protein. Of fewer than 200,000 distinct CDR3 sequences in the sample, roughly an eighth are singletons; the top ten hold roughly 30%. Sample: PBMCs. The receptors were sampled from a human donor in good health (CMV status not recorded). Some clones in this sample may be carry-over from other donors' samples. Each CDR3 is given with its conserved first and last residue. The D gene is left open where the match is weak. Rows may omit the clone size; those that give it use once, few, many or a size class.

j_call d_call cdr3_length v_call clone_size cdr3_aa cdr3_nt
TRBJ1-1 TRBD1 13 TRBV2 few CAGRTGWNTEAFF TGTGCCGGAAGGACAGGCTGGAACACTGAAGCTTTCTTT
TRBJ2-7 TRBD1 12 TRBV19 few CASSIGDRRQYF TGTGCCAGTAGTATAGGGGACAGGCGGCAGTACTTC
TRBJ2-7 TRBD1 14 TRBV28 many CASTPPGGHYEQYF TGTGCCAGCACCCCGCCAGGGGGACACTACGAGCAGTACTTC
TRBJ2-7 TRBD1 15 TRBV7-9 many CASSPPGTGAYEQYF TGTGCCAGCAGCCCGCCCGGGACAGGGGCCTACGAGCAGTACTTC
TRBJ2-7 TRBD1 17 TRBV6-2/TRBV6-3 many CASSYQPTGGSSYEQYF TGTGCCAGCAGTTACCAACCGACAGGGGGTAGCTCCTACGAGCAGTACTTC
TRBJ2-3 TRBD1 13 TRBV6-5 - CASSRDRGDTQYF TGTGCCAGCAGTCGGGACAGGGGGGATACGCAGTATTTT
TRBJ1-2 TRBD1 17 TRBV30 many CAWSPHLFSGQLYGYTF TGTGCCTGGAGTCCACACCTCTTTTCGGGACAGCTCTATGGCTACACCTTC
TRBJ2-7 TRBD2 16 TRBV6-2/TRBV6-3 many CASSALAGATSYEQYF TGTGCCAGCAGTGCCTTAGCGGGAGCGACGTCCTACGAGCAGTACTTC
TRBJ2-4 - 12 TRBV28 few CASRGPGGIQYF TGTGCCAGCCGCGGACCCGGGGGCATTCAGTACTTC
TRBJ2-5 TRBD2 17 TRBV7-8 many CASSLATSGHLQETQYF TGTGCCAGCAGCTTAGCGACTAGCGGGCACCTCCAAGAGACCCAGTACTTC
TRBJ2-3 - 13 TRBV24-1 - CATSDSSTDTQYF TGTGCCACCAGTGATTCTAGCACAGATACGCAGTATTTT
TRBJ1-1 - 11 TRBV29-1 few CSVERGGGAFF TGCAGCGTTGAGAGGGGAGGGGGAGCTTTCTTT
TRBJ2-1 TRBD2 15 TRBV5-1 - CASRATSESYNEQFF TGCGCCAGCAGGGCGACTAGCGAGTCCTACAATGAGCAGTTCTTC
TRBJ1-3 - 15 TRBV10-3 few CATLGSGAQGNTIYF TGTGCCACTCTCGGCTCAGGGGCGCAAGGAAACACCATATATTTT
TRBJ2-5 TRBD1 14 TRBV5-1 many CASSSTGGRETQYF TGCGCCAGCAGCTCGACAGGGGGCCGAGAGACCCAGTACTTC
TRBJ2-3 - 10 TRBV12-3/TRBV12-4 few CASGLSTQYF TGTGCCAGCGGCCTCAGTACGCAGTATTTT
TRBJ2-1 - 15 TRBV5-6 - CASGLGASRYNEQFF TGTGCCAGCGGCTTGGGGGCCTCCCGGTACAATGAGCAGTTCTTC
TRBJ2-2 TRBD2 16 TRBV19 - CASSLPGLKFGRELFF TGTGCCAGTAGTCTTCCGGGACTAAAGTTTGGCCGGGAGCTGTTTTTT
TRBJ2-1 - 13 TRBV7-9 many CASSHNQGNEQFF TGTGCCAGCAGCCACAACCAGGGGAATGAGCAGTTCTTC
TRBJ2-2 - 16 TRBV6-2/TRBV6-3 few CASSPNKGRNTGELFF TGTGCCAGCAGTCCCAATAAGGGACGGAACACCGGGGAGCTGTTTTTT
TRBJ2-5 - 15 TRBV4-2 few CASSQDPGRRETQYF TGTGCCAGCAGCCAAGACCCAGGGCGGCGAGAGACCCAGTACTTC
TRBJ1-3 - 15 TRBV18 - CASSPTRTAGNTIYF TGTGCCAGCTCACCAACCCGGACAGCTGGAAACACCATATATTTT
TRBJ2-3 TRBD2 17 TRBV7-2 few CASSPQVTSGVTDTQYF TGTGCCAGCAGCCCTCAAGTCACTAGCGGGGTAACAGATACGCAGTATTTT
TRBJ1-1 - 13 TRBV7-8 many CASSLLRNTEAFF TGTGCCAGCAGCCTGCTCCGGAACACTGAAGCTTTCTTT
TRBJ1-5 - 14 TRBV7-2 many CASSLELTNQPQHF TGTGCCAGCAGCTTAGAGCTCACTAATCAGCCCCAGCATTTT
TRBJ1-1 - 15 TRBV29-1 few CSVGLDILESTEAFF TGCAGCGTAGGGCTCGACATCCTTGAAAGCACTGAAGCTTTCTTT
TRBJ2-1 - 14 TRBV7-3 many CASSFGGNGGEQFF TGTGCCAGCAGCTTCGGAGGAAATGGGGGTGAGCAGTTCTTC
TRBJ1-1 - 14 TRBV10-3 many CAISESTWTTEAFF TGTGCCATCAGTGAGTCAACCTGGACCACTGAAGCTTTCTTT
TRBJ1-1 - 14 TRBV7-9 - CASSWDGLNTEAFF TGTGCCAGCAGTTGGGACGGATTGAACACTGAAGCTTTCTTT
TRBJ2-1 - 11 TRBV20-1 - CSARGVYEQFF TGCAGTGCTAGGGGGGTTTATGAGCAGTTCTTC
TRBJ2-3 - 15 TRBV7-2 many CASSPQGSSTDTQYF TGTGCCAGCAGCCCTCAGGGTTCGAGCACAGATACGCAGTATTTT
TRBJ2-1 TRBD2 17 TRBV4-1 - CASSQELAGPPYNEQFF TGCGCCAGCAGCCAAGAACTAGCGGGACCACCATACAATGAGCAGTTCTTC
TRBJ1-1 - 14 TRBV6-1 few CASSFGQINTEAFF TGTGCCAGCAGTTTCGGACAGATTAACACTGAAGCTTTCTTT
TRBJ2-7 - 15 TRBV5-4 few CASSLAEDAFYEQYF TGTGCCAGCAGCTTGGCCGAGGACGCGTTCTACGAGCAGTACTTC
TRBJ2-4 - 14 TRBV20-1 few CSARDVGQRNIQYF TGCAGTGCTAGAGATGTAGGACAGAGAAACATTCAGTACTTC
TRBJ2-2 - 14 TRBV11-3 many CASSQATTTGELFF TGTGCCAGCAGTCAAGCGACCACCACCGGGGAGCTGTTTTTT
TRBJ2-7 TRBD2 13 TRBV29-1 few CSVLAGNLYEQYF TGCAGCGTCCTAGCGGGAAACCTCTACGAGCAGTACTTC
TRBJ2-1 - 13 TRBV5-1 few CATATANTNEQFF TGCGCCACCGCTACAGCTAACACCAATGAGCAGTTCTTC
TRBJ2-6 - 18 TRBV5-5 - CASSSGPAPYSGANVLTF TGTGCCAGCAGCTCCGGACCGGCGCCCTACTCTGGGGCCAACGTCCTGACTTTC
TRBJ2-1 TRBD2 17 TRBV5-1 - CASSWDTSGSVYNEQFF TGCGCCAGCAGCTGGGATACTAGCGGGAGCGTATACAATGAGCAGTTCTTC
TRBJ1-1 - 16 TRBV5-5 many CASSLTPGLRDTEAFF TGTGCCAGCAGCCTTACTCCCGGGTTAAGGGACACTGAAGCTTTCTTT
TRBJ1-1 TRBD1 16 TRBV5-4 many CASSPGQGLRTSEAFF TGTGCCAGCAGCCCGGGACAGGGGCTCCGAACGTCTGAAGCTTTCTTT
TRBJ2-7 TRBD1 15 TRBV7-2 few CASTSQQGTAYEQYF TGTGCCAGCACCTCTCAACAGGGGACCGCCTACGAGCAGTACTTC
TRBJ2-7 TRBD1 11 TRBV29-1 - CSVRTGDEQYF TGCAGCGTTCGAACAGGGGACGAGCAGTACTTC
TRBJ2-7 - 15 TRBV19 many CASQGKRGKSYEQYF TGTGCCAGTCAAGGCAAGAGAGGGAAGAGCTACGAGCAGTACTTC
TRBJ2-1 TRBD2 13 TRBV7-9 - CASSSILAGQQFF TGTGCCAGCAGCTCAATACTAGCGGGGCAGCAGTTCTTC
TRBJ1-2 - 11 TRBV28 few CASSTVKGYTF TGTGCCAGCAGTACAGTGAAAGGCTACACCTTC
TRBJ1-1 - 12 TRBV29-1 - CSVARANTEALF TGCAGCGTTGCAAGAGCTAACACTGAAGCTTTGTTT
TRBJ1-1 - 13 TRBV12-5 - CASGLKLNTEAFF TGTGCTAGTGGTTTGAAGTTGAACACTGAAGCTTTCTTT
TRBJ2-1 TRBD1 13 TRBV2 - CASGTEVYNEQFF TGTGCCAGCGGGACAGAGGTCTACAATGAGCAGTTCTTC
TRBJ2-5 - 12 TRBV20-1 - CSASTGQETQYF TGCAGTGCTAGTACGGGGCAAGAGACCCAGTACTTC
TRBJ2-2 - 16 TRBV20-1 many CSARDMRGPNTGELFF TGCAGTGCTAGAGATATGAGGGGCCCAAACACCGGGGAGCTGTTTTTT